A selection of T cell receptor beta chains follows, all from one sample in a study of STAT3 mutations in large granular lymphocyte leukemia. Only in-frame clones appear in the TCRdb table, and some are missing; sequencing was by immunoSEQ multiplex PCR. This table holds under 25,000 clones, about 92% found once. The sequenced material came from peripheral blood mononuclear cells. The receptors were gathered from a man aged 60-69 years with T-cell large granular lymphocyte leukemia. Some clones in this sample may be carry-over from other donors' samples. CDR3s include the opening cysteine and the closing phenylalanine or tryptophan. The D gene is left open where the match is weak. Only part of the rows carry a size: once, few, many, or a class if the clone is expanded.

D gene	J gene	clone size	V gene	CDR3 DNA	CDR3 protein
TRBD1	TRBJ1-2	.	TRBV7-2	TGTGCCAGCAGCCCGGACGGGACAGGGGGCTCCTTCTATGGCTACACCTTC	CASSPDGTGGSFYGYTF
.	TRBJ2-3	.	TRBV5-1	TGCGCCAGCAGCTTGGCTGGCGGGCGAGCAGATACGCAGTATTTT	CASSLAGGRADTQYF
.	TRBJ2-5	.	TRBV19	TGTGCCAGTAGAGGGGGGATGTCCCAAGAGACCCAGTACTTC	CASRGGMSQETQYF
.	TRBJ1-2	few	TRBV7-2	TGTGCCAGCAGCTCCGACATGGGGAGGAGTGGCTACACCTTC	CASSSDMGRSGYTF
TRBD1	TRBJ2-3	.	TRBV7-2	TGTGCCAGCAGCTCCGGTGGACAGGGCGGGAAGTATTTT	CASSSGGQGGKYF
.	TRBJ2-5	.	TRBV7-9	TGTGCCAGCAGCTTAGCTAGCGGCGGGCAAGAGACCCAGTACTTC	CASSLASGGQETQYF
TRBD2	TRBJ2-1	once	TRBV4-3	TGCGCCAGCAGCCAAGAGGCAGGCCTAGCGGGAGTTAGAAATGAGCAGTTCTTC	CASSQEAGLAGVRNEQFF
TRBD1	TRBJ2-7	.	TRBV9	TGTGCCAGCAGCCCCGGGACAGGGTTCAGCGAGCAGTACTTC	CASSPGTGFSEQYF
TRBD1	TRBJ1-1	.	TRBV6-5	TGTGCCAGCAGTTCTGGGACAGCGTCGAACACTGAAGCTTTCTTT	CASSSGTASNTEAFF
.	TRBJ2-3	.	TRBV28	TGTGCCAGCAGTTTATTACAAGGGGATACGCAGTATTTT	CASSLLQGDTQYF
.	TRBJ2-5	.	TRBV6-1	TGTGCCAGCAGCGCGGACCGTCTAGAGACCCAGTACTTC	CASSADRLETQYF
TRBD2	TRBJ2-3	.	TRBV10-3	TGTGCCATCAGCCCAGCGGGAGAAGCGGATACGCAGTATTTT	CAISPAGEADTQYF
.	TRBJ1-5	.	TRBV2	TGTGCCAGCAGCCCCGGGGATGCCCAGCATTTT	CASSPGDAQHF
TRBD2	TRBJ2-7	.	TRBV5-1	TGCGCCAGCAGCGTGGGACTAGCGGGAGGGCAGTACTTC	CASSVGLAGGQYF
.	TRBJ2-7	.	TRBV5-3	TGTGCCAGGATAGACAGAACTTGCTCCTACGAGCAGTACTTC	CARIDRTCSYEQYF